This is a list of T cell receptor beta chains from one sample in a study of T cells in narcolepsy. TCRdb keeps only in-frame clones here, not all; method: immunoSEQ multiplex PCR. The table records under 40,000 clones, around 86% of them present only once. Source material: memory (CD45RA-) CD4+ T cells from blood. The receptors originated from a human donor in good health. CDR3s include the opening cysteine and the closing phenylalanine or tryptophan. The D gene is left open where the match is weak. Size values are once, few and many counts, or a class for expanded clones, and some rows have none.

TRBJ2-6 | . | . | TRBV6-1 | CASRSYSTGANVLTF | TGTGCCAGCAGGAGTTACAGCACTGGGGCCAACGTCCTGACTTTC
TRBJ2-3 | . | . | TRBV9 | CASSVVGGANTDTQYF | TGTGCCAGCAGCGTAGTCGGGGGAGCAAACACAGATACGCAGTATTTT
TRBJ1-1 | TRBD1 | once | TRBV7-2 | CASTKKGAHTEAFF | TGTGCCAGCACTAAGAAGGGGGCGCACACTGAAGCTTTCTTT
TRBJ1-3 | . | . | TRBV5-5 | CASSSTDLAGNTIYF | TGTGCCAGCAGCTCCACCGATCTTGCCGGAAACACCATATATTTT
TRBJ2-5 | . | . | TRBV7-2 | CASSLLAWQGRQETQYF | TGTGCCAGCAGCTTATTAGCTTGGCAGGGAAGGCAAGAGACCCAGTACTTC
TRBJ2-5 | TRBD2 | . | TRBV7-8 | CASSLATLGGNQETQYF | TGTGCCAGCAGCTTAGCTACCCTGGGAGGGAACCAAGAGACCCAGTACTTC
TRBJ1-5 | TRBD1 | . | TRBV6-1 | CASRKQGADNQPQHF | TGTGCCAGCCGCAAACAGGGGGCCGATAATCAGCCCCAGCATTTT
TRBJ1-6 | TRBD1 | . | TRBV7-9 | CASSPVRTGHSPLHF | TGTGCCAGCAGCCCGGTCCGGACAGGGCATTCACCCCTCCACTTT
TRBJ1-1 | . | few | TRBV2 | CASSSTGYAEAFF | TGTGCCAGCAGTTCAACAGGGTACGCTGAAGCTTTCTTT
TRBJ1-2 | . | . | TRBV29-1 | CSVEGPGTKGRIYGYTF | TGCAGCGTTGAAGGCCCCGGGACAAAGGGGAGGATATATGGCTACACCTTC
TRBJ1-1 | . | . | TRBV6-4 | CASRAGFDTEAFF | TGTGCCAGCAGGGCAGGGTTCGACACTGAAGCTTTCTTT
TRBJ2-5 | TRBD2 | . | TRBV29-1 | CSGGLAETQYF | TGCAGCGGGGGACTAGCAGAGACCCAGTACTTC
TRBJ2-1 | . | . | TRBV6-5 | CASSNTDSYNEQFF | TGTGCCAGCAGCAACACTGACTCTTACAATGAGCAGTTCTTC
TRBJ1-1 | . | once | TRBV7-2 | CASSFQGHTEAFF | TGTGCCAGCAGCTTCCAGGGCCACACTGAAGCTTTCTTT
TRBJ1-4 | . | . | TRBV19 | CASGQRAEKLFF | TGTGCCAGCGGTCAGCGGGCTGAAAAACTGTTTTTT
TRBJ1-1 | TRBD1 | . | TRBV6-5 | CASSPGTGRAFF | TGTGCCAGCAGCCCCGGGACAGGGAGAGCTTTCTTT
TRBJ1-1 | . | . | TRBV5-1 | CASSTGTGNTEAFF | TGCGCCAGCAGCACCGGGACGGGGAACACTGAAGCTTTCTTT
TRBJ1-1 | . | few | TRBV27 | CASSPRDPTWTEAFF | TGTGCCAGCAGTCCCCGGGACCCGACGTGGACTGAAGCTTTCTTT
TRBJ1-4 | . | . | TRBV28 | CASSPLRVEKLFF | TGTGCCAGCAGTCCCCTGAGGGTTGAAAAACTGTTTTTT
TRBJ1-1 | . | . | TRBV6-1 | CASSLGVNTEAFF | TGTGCCAGCAGCTTGGGGGTGAACACTGAAGCTTTCTTT
TRBJ1-5 | . | . | TRBV6-1 | CASSVGGDQPQHF | TGTGCCAGCAGTGTGGGAGGGGATCAGCCCCAGCATTTT
TRBJ2-3 | . | . | TRBV5-1 | CASSLDRDDTDTQYF | TGCGCCAGCAGCTTGGACAGGGACGACACAGATACGCAGTATTTT
TRBJ1-5 | . | . | TRBV4-3 | CASSQDGRQGQPQHF | TGCGCCAGCAGCCAAGACGGCCGTCAGGGACAGCCCCAGCATTTT
TRBJ2-1 | . | once | TRBV14 | CASSRQYYNEQFF | TGTGCCAGCAGCCGACAGTACTACAATGAGCAGTTCTTC
TRBJ2-7 | TRBD1 | . | TRBV15 | CATISTGAAAPAAYEQYF | TGTGCCACCATTTCTACAGGGGCTGCGGCACCAGCCGCCTACGAGCAGTACTTC
TRBJ1-3 | . | . | TRBV5-1 | CASSLESGRGNTIYF | TGCGCCAGCAGCTTGGAGTCAGGGCGAGGAAACACCATATATTTT
TRBJ1-1 | . | . | TRBV19 | CASSTGRNTEAFF | TGTGCCAGTAGTACAGGGAGGAACACTGAAGCTTTCTTT
TRBJ1-6 | TRBD1 | . | TRBV6-5 | CASSSGQHNSPLHF | TGTGCCAGCAGCTCGGGACAGCATAATTCACCCCTCCACTTT
TRBJ2-2 | . | . | TRBV18 | CASSPVPVNTGELFF | TGTGCCAGCTCACCGGTACCAGTAAACACCGGGGAGCTGTTTTTT
TRBJ2-7 | TRBD1 | . | TRBV28 | CASGRTGAPYEQYF | TGTGCCAGCGGAAGAACAGGGGCCCCCTACGAGCAGTACTTC
TRBJ2-2 | . | . | TRBV27 | CASSSQGLANTGELFF | TGTGCCAGCAGTTCACAGGGACTCGCGAACACCGGGGAGCTGTTTTTT
TRBJ1-5 | . | . | TRBV10-3 | CAITGGPNQPQHF | TGTGCCATCACCGGGGGACCCAATCAGCCCCAGCATTTT
TRBJ2-5 | . | . | TRBV7-6 | CASSLLGSQETQYF | TGTGCCAGCAGCTTACTGGGCAGCCAAGAGACCCAGTACTTC
TRBJ1-1 | TRBD1 | . | TRBV6-1 | CASSAGGLRTEAFF | TGTGCCAGCAGCGCAGGGGGCTTGAGGACTGAAGCTTTCTTT
TRBJ2-7 | . | few | TRBV19 | CASSIQGLGEQYF | TGTGCCAGTAGTATCCAGGGCTTGGGGGAGCAGTACTTC
TRBJ2-1 | TRBD2 | . | TRBV5-6 | CASSPGTSGLPYNEQFF | TGTGCCAGCAGCCCGGGGACTAGCGGGCTTCCCTACAATGAGCAGTTCTTC
TRBJ2-1 | . | once | TRBV18 | CASSPSHQDSSGEQFF | TGTGCCAGCTCACCCTCCCACCAGGACAGTAGTGGTGAGCAGTTCTTC
TRBJ1-5 | TRBD1 | . | TRBV6-1 | CASSARGQGGRQPQHF | TGTGCCAGCAGTGCCCGAGGACAGGGGGGAAGGCAGCCCCAGCATTTT
TRBJ1-2 | . | few | TRBV27 | CASSPRRGSLNGYTF | TGTGCCAGCAGTCCCAGGAGGGGGAGTCTGAATGGCTACACCTTC
TRBJ1-6 | TRBD1 | once | TRBV28 | CASRPGQVYNSPLHF | TGTGCCAGCCGCCCGGGACAGGTATATAATTCACCCCTCCACTTT
TRBJ1-2 | TRBD1 | . | TRBV5-1 | CASSPDRNYGYTF | TGCGCCAGCAGCCCGGACAGGAACTATGGCTACACCTTC
TRBJ1-5 | . | . | TRBV28 | CASKSIASGQPQHF | TGTGCCAGCAAATCTATAGCATCGGGGCAGCCCCAGCATTTT